This TCR beta chain was retrieved from a study of blood T cells in healthy people across ages. They isolated at least 7 million PBMCs from each sample. A sample-barcoded 5' primer and a J-beta primer mix were used in a second PCR of roughly 7 to 12 cycles. One entry per CDR3 protein, called by TCRdb with MiXCR from the 5' RACE reads. The sample gives 1 million or so distinct CDR3 sequences, almost 25% of which show up once; around 0.75% is in the top ten. The CDR3 has 16 residues. V was pared by 4 bases and J by 1 base, with 8 bases of the junction left unmatched. The germline V gene has CDR1 KGHDR and CDR2 SFDVKD. The sample was also linked to a second study, of T cells of mothers and their children. That study adds: Samples were provided by three healthy Caucasian mothers and their six children. Each child contributed around 3 million TCR beta CDR3 reads, while each mother contributed over 8 million.

The clonotype originates from a girl under 10 years old in good health. The rearrangement links TRBV24-1 to TRBJ2-5; 7 bases align to TRBD1. The sequencing sample was made of blood. The CDR3 DNA is TGTGCCACCAGTGACCCCCCGGGACAGACCCAAGAGACCCAGTACTTC. It is translated as CATSDPPGQTQETQYF.